These 7 T cell receptor beta chains originate from one sample sequenced in a study of blood T cells in healthy people across ages. Using a J-beta primer mix together with a sample-barcoded 5' primer, a second PCR was run for about 6 to 11 cycles. TCRdb fed the 5' RACE reads into MiXCR, producing one record per CDR3 protein. The table includes just over 1 million distinct CDR3 sequences, under 55% detected once. The source material was blood. The receptors were gathered from an older woman in good health.

The chain carries TRBV7-2 and TRBJ2-4; TRBD2 matches 7 bases. This CDR3 spans 15 amino acids. Looked up from germline, CDR1 is SGHTA and CDR2 is FQGNSA. V lost 5 bases, J lost 4 bases, and 8 bases stayed unmatched. CDR3: CASSGGTAGKNIQYF. In DNA, the CDR3 is TGTGCCAGCAGCGGAGGAACAGCGGGAAAAAACATTCAGTACTTC. The complete variable domain, with remaining parts taken from reference TRBV7-2 and TRBJ2-4, reads GAGVSQSPSNKVTEKGKDVELRCDPISGHTALYWYRQSLGQGLEFLIYFQGNSAPDKSGLPSDRFSAERTGGSVSTLTIQRTQQEDSAVYLCASSGGTAGKNIQYFGAGTRLSVL.

The chain links TRBV30 to TRBJ1-5; TRBD1 agrees at 7 bases. V lost 2 bases and J lost 0; bases outside the gene matches: 4. Per germline, CDR1 GTSNPN and CDR2 SVGIG (reference sequence). This CDR3 has 15 residues. CDR3 DNA: TGTGCCTGGAGTCCACAGGGGTATAGCAATCAGCCCCAGCATTTT. As protein: CAWSPQGYSNQPQHF.

This sequence joins TRBV18 and TRBJ2-7; TRBD2 matches at 8 bases. With the DNA end fitting TRBJ2-4 better, the J assignment may be wrong. The length of the CDR3 is 18 residues. Germline CDR1 is KGHSH and CDR2 is LQKENI. The CDR3 sequence: CASSPPASAGVAKNIQYF. As DNA, the CDR3 is TGTGCCAGCTCACCACCGGCTTCAGCGGGAGTAGCCAAAAACATTCAGTACTTC.

This rearrangement joins TRBV20-1 to TRBJ2-7; 10 bases line up with TRBD1. This CDR3 is 17 amino acids long. From germline, CDR1 is DFQATT and CDR2 SNEGSKA (reference sequence). V lost 5 bases to trimming and J lost 1 base; unmatched junction nucleotides: 14. This CDR3 is CSAYNMGGQGQSYEQYF. The DNA for the CDR3 is TGCAGTGCTTACAATATGGGGGGACAGGGGCAATCCTACGAGCAGTACTTC.

This clonotype occurred once. The chain is built from TRBV25-1 and TRBJ2-1; 14 positions match TRBD2. This CDR3 region has 16 residues. The germline CDR1 and CDR2 sequences are MGHDK and SYGVNS. After removal of 5 bases from V and 3 bases from J, the junction contained 3 bases not matched to a gene. The CDR3 bases are TGTGCCAGCAGTCGACTAGCGGGAGGGGGCTACAATGAGCAGTTCTTC. Translated, it gives CASSRLAGGGYNEQFF.

This clonotype was observed once. J is TRBJ1-2 and V is TRBV7-6; D call uncertain. Germline-derived CDR1 and CDR2 are SGHVS and FNYEAQ. This CDR3 has 14 amino acids. The ends were cut back, 2 bases at V and 4 bases at J, with 11 bases in the middle. The CDR3 is CASSLQADLYGYTF. In DNA, the CDR3 is TGTGCCAGCAGCTTACAGGCAGACCTCTATGGCTACACCTTC.

The V call is TRBV9, the J call TRBJ1-6; TRBD1 agrees at 7 bases. The J segment lost 10 bases and the V segment lost 4 bases, leaving 17 bases of the junction unmatched. Germline loops: CDR1 SGDLS, CDR2 YYNGEE. The CDR3 covers 17 residues. CDR3: CASSPRGGEQGWSPLHF. CDR3 DNA sequence: TGTGCCAGCAGCCCCCGCGGCGGGGAACAGGGGTGGTCACCCCTCCACTTT.